Shown below are 28 T cell receptor beta chains from a single sample sequenced in a study of T cells after yellow fever vaccination. MiXCR, run by TCRdb on the 5' RACE reads, gives a single entry per CDR3 protein. The table has a few hundred thousand distinct CDR3 sequences, roughly 9% seen once. The starting material was CD4+ T cells sorted from PBMCs, obtained 5 days after the yellow fever booster vaccination. These TCRs come from a man aged 18 to 35 who received the YFV17D yellow fever vaccine.

The rearrangement links TRBV27 to TRBJ1-2, with D perhaps matching TRBD1 (6 bases). The CDR3 covers 15 residues. Trimming cost V 6 bases and J 14 bases, with 28 bases left between them. Per the germline V gene, CDR1 is MNHEY and CDR2 is SMNVEV (reference sequence). CDR3 protein: CASRGGMVGGSGVTF. The CDR3, as DNA: TGTGCCAGCAGAGGGGGGATGGTTGGCGGCAGCGGGGTTACCTTC.

The chain combines TRBV2 with TRBJ1-1; D remains ambiguous. Germline loops: CDR1 SNHLY, CDR2 FYNNEI. V lost 6 bases, J lost 8 bases, and 10 bases lay in between. The CDR3 consists of 11 residues. CDR3 protein: CASRRALEAFF. CDR3 DNA sequence: TGTGCCAGCAGGAGGGCTTTAGAAGCTTTCTTT. Variable domain in full (rest from reference TRBV2 and TRBJ1-1): EPEVTQTPSHQVTQMGQEVILRCVPISNHLYFYWYRQILGQKVEFLVSFYNNEISEKSEIFDDQFSVERPDGSNFTLKIRSTKLEDSAMYFCASRRALEAFFGQGTRLTVV.

CDR3: CSASAGLYGYTF. CDR3 nucleotides: TGCAGTGCTAGTGCCGGGCTCTATGGCTACACCTTC. The J gene is TRBJ1-2, the V gene TRBV20-1; D remains ambiguous. The V gene lost 3 bases and the J gene lost 4 bases, with 9 bases spanning the gap. Germline CDR1 reads DFQATT; CDR2 reads SNEGSKA (reference sequence). This CDR3 contains 12 residues.

This clonotype was recorded many times. The chain has TRBV5-1 and TRBJ2-7, with 10 nucleotides matching TRBD1. The trim removed 7 bases at V and 2 bases at J, leaving 6 bases unmatched. From germline, CDR1 is SGHRS and CDR2 YFSETQ. This CDR3 region has 14 residues. CDR3 protein: CASQPGTGAYEQYF. The CDR3, as DNA: TGCGCCAGCCAACCCGGGACAGGGGCCTACGAGCAGTACTTC.

The V and J genes are TRBV9 and TRBJ1-6; D gene ambiguous. This CDR3 is 15 amino acids long. With 3 bases removed from V and 8 bases from J, the gap between germline ends came to 15 bases. Germline CDR1 is SGDLS and CDR2 is YYNGEE. The CDR3: CASSEGLREYSPLHF. CDR3 DNA: TGTGCCAGCAGCGAGGGCCTGAGGGAATATTCACCCCTCCACTTT.

This chain connects TRBV4-2 to TRBJ2-1; D could derive from TRBD1 or TRBD2 (5 bases each). This CDR3 region has 17 residues. Trimming removed 1 base at V and 8 bases at J, with 21 bases between. Germline V gene lookup returns CDR1 LGHNA and CDR2 YNFKEQ. The CDR3 bases are TGTGCCAGCAGCCAAGGGGTAGGGGAGTTCGCTAGAGATGAGCAGTTCTTC. It translates to CASSQGVGEFARDEQFF.

This clonotype occurred a few times. V gene TRBV7-8 combines with J gene TRBJ1-3; no clear D. The V end was cut by 1 base, the J end by 0 bases, with 4 bases between. CDR1 is SGHVS, CDR2 FQNEAQ, per germline. The CDR3 sequence is 14 residues long. The CDR3 region is CASSLGPSGNTIYF. In DNA, the CDR3 is TGTGCCAGCAGCTTAGGCCCCTCTGGAAACACCATATATTTT.

This clonotype appeared a few times. The chain couples TRBV5-4 to TRBJ2-1; D is tentatively TRBD1 or TRBD2 (5 bases each). The V end lost 2 bases, the J end lost 8 bases, and 17 bases lay between the germline ends. CDR1 SGHNT and CDR2 YYREEE come from the germline V gene (reference sequence). The CDR3 is made up of 15 amino acids. This chain's CDR3 is CASSLDGAGSDEQFF. In DNA, the CDR3 is TGTGCCAGCAGCTTAGATGGGGCGGGTAGCGATGAGCAGTTCTTC.

This clonotype was observed at least ten times. The genes are TRBV7-2 and TRBJ1-5; D remains ambiguous. CDR3 length equals 14 residues. In germline, CDR1 is SGHTA, CDR2 FQGNSA. Trimming removed 2 bases from V and 4 bases from J, with 9 bases in between. The CDR3 region is CASSLQVGNQPQHF. CDR3 coding DNA: TGTGCCAGCAGCTTACAGGTTGGAAATCAGCCCCAGCATTTT. Looking up the rest from reference TRBV7-2 and TRBJ1-5 gives the full variable domain: GAGVSQSPSNKVTEKGKDVELRCDPISGHTALYWYRQSLGQGLEFLIYFQGNSAPDKSGLPSDRFSAERTGGSVSTLTIQRTQQEDSAVYLCASSLQVGNQPQHFGDGTRLSIL.

The sample holds many counts of this clonotype. The chain links TRBV28 to TRBJ2-4; TRBD2 is a possible D gene (6 bases). Looked up from germline, CDR1 is MDHEN and CDR2 is SYDVKM. Trimming removed 3 bases at V and 8 bases at J, with 8 bases between. This CDR3 contains 12 residues. This CDR3 is CASSFRGDIQYF. Written as DNA, the CDR3 is TGTGCCAGCAGTTTCCGCGGGGACATTCAGTACTTC. The complete variable domain, with remaining parts taken from reference TRBV28 and TRBJ2-4, reads DVKVTQSSRYLVKRTGEKVFLECVQDMDHENMFWYRQDPGLGLRLIYFSYDVKMKEKGDIPEGYSVSREKKERFSLILESASTNQTSMYLCASSFRGDIQYFGAGTRLSVL.

This clonotype has a handful of counts. The V and J genes are TRBV20-1 and TRBJ2-1; the D is unclear. Trimming cost V 0 bases and J 10 bases, with 10 bases left between them. The CDR3 has 12 residues. Per germline, CDR1 DFQATT and CDR2 SNEGSKA (reference sequence). The CDR3 loop reads CSAREADWEQFF. In DNA, the CDR3 is TGCAGTGCTAGAGAAGCAGACTGGGAGCAGTTCTTC.

This clonotype was detected a few times. V usage is TRBV12-3 or TRBV12-4 and J usage is TRBJ2-5; 7 bases line up with TRBD2. Germline trimming cut 5 bases from V and 2 bases from J; bases unmatched to any gene: 8. CDR3 size: 15 residues. DNA for the CDR3: TGTGCCAGCAGTCGCCCTCCGGGGGGACAAGAGACCCAGTACTTC. It specifies CASSRPPGGQETQYF.

This clonotype was seen at least ten times. This chain connects TRBV18 to TRBJ1-3; no clear D gene. This CDR3 is built from 18 residues. Trimming took off 0 bases at V and 0 bases at J, with 15 bases between the two ends. CDR1 KGHSH and CDR2 LQKENI come from the germline V gene. The CDR3 DNA is TGTGCCAGCTCACCACCGTCTGCCTACCAACTCTCTGGAAACACCATATATTTT. Translation: CASSPPSAYQLSGNTIYF.

The chain employs TRBV5-1 and TRBJ1-2; D is ambiguous. The V end lost 5 bases, the J end lost 3 bases, and 14 bases lay between the germline ends. The CDR3 consists of 14 residues. Looked up from germline, CDR1 is SGHRS and CDR2 is YFSETQ. CDR3 in amino acids: CASRPASQDYGYTF. CDR3 coding DNA: TGCGCCAGCAGGCCGGCGTCGCAGGACTATGGCTACACCTTC.

The V gene is TRBV2, the J gene TRBJ2-3, with 15 positions matching TRBD2. Germline values: CDR1 SNHLY, CDR2 FYNNEI. The CDR3 runs to 16 residues. V dropped 5 bases and J dropped 4; count of bases not matched to a gene: 4. Here the CDR3 reads CASSRTSGGDPDTQYF. The CDR3 DNA reads as TGTGCCAGCAGTCGGACTAGCGGGGGGGACCCAGATACGCAGTATTTT.

The chain couples TRBV4-3 to TRBJ2-1; TRBD1 agrees at 10 bases. V trimming: 3 bases; J trimming: 4 bases; junction bases outside the gene matches: 15. CDR1 is LGHNA, CDR2 YSLEER, per germline. The CDR3 runs to 19 residues. CDR3 nucleotides: TGCGCCAGCAGCCAGGAGGGGGCGATGACAGGGGGCAATTACAATGAGCAGTTCTTC. Its protein is CASSQEGAMTGGNYNEQFF.

This clonotype showed up many times. The chain uses TRBV4-2 and TRBJ1-6; D not certain. CDR3 length equals 12 residues. Germline CDR1 is LGHNA and CDR2 is YNFKEQ. Trimming removed 5 bases from V and 7 bases from J, with 6 bases in between. The CDR3 nucleotides are TGTGCCAGCAGCACTCAGAATTCACCCCTCCACTTT. It is translated as CASSTQNSPLHF.

The chain has TRBV2 and TRBJ1-6; 8 bases agree with TRBD1. Germline CDR1 is SNHLY and CDR2 is FYNNEI. The V gene end was trimmed by 0 bases and the J gene end by 10 bases; junction bases not matched to a gene: 8. This CDR3 has 16 residues. CDR3 residues: CASSEALRTGTSPLHF. CDR3 DNA sequence: TGTGCCAGCAGTGAAGCGCTTAGGACAGGGACGTCACCCCTCCACTTT.

The J gene is TRBJ2-3, the V gene TRBV6-2 or TRBV6-3; 9 bases align to TRBD1. CDR3 length: 13 amino acids. V lost 6 bases to trimming and J lost 6 bases; unmatched junction nucleotides: 4. CDR1 is MNHEY, CDR2 SVGEGT, per germline. CDR3 sequence (DNA): TGTGCCAGCAGACGGACAGGGGTCGATACGCAGTATTTT. Translated: CASRRTGVDTQYF.

This clonotype occurred a few times. The chain combines TRBV9 with TRBJ2-5, with D unclear. Germline loops: CDR1 SGDLS, CDR2 YYNGEE. This CDR3 spans 15 amino acids. V was pared by 3 bases and J by 3 bases, with 15 bases between. The CDR3 region has the DNA TGTGCCAGCAGCGCTACTCGGCTTGCGGAAGAGACCCAGTACTTC. Protein product: CASSATRLAEETQYF. Using reference TRBV9 and TRBJ2-5 for the parts outside the CDR3, the full variable domain is DSGVTQTPKHLITATGQRVTLRCSPRSGDLSVYWYQQSLDQGLQFLIQYYNGEERAKGNILERFSAQQFPDLHSELNLSSLELGDSALYFCASSATRLAEETQYFGPGTRLLVL.

This clonotype was counted between two and nine times. This chain uses TRBV4-2 with TRBJ1-2; no firm D call. The V and J ends lost 0 bases and 0 bases respectively, with 11 bases between them. The CDR3 extends over 16 amino acids. From germline, CDR1 is LGHNA and CDR2 YNFKEQ. The CDR3 spells CASSQESAGPNYGYTF. The DNA of the CDR3 is TGTGCCAGCAGCCAAGAATCGGCAGGTCCTAACTATGGCTACACCTTC.

The J gene is TRBJ1-3, the V gene TRBV4-1; a possible D gene is TRBD1 (6 bases). The CDR3 loop spans 17 amino acids. Trimming took 4 bases from V and 4 from J, leaving 20 bases between them. From germline, CDR1 is MGHRA and CDR2 YSYEKL. CDR3 region: CASSLSRMQGPGNTIYF. The CDR3 DNA sequence: TGCGCCAGCAGCCTTTCTAGGATGCAGGGGCCCGGAAACACCATATATTTT.

This clonotype was seen more than once but under ten times. The chain links TRBV20-1 to TRBJ2-3; unclear D gene. The CDR3 covers 12 residues. Germline V gene lookup returns CDR1 DFQATT and CDR2 SNEGSKA (reference sequence). The germline V and J ends were trimmed by 3 bases and 3 bases, with 7 bases remaining between them. CDR3 in amino acids: CSASLGTDTQYF. In nucleotides, the CDR3 is TGCAGTGCTAGTCTCGGGACAGATACGCAGTATTTT.

A few counts support this clonotype. The rearrangement uses TRBV4-1 and TRBJ2-4, with D perhaps TRBD2 (6 bases). The CDR3 consists of 14 residues. V shed 3 bases and J shed 0 bases, with 6 bases lying between them. From germline, CDR1 is MGHRA and CDR2 YSYEKL. The CDR3 loop is CASSQGLAKNIQYF. Written as DNA, the CDR3 is TGCGCCAGCAGCCAGGGACTAGCCAAAAACATTCAGTACTTC.

This chain joins TRBV18 and TRBJ2-5; no firm D call. V lost 6 bases to trimming and J lost 2 bases, with 10 bases between them. The CDR3 loop spans 13 amino acids. CDR1 and CDR2 from the germline V gene are KGHSH and LQKENI. CDR3 nucleotide sequence: TGTGCCAGCTCCACCAGCGAGCAAGAGACCCAGTACTTC. Protein sequence: CASSTSEQETQYF.

This clonotype was seen at least ten times. The chain joins TRBV7-9 to TRBJ1-5; the D gene is possibly TRBD1 (5 bases). The CDR3 loop spans 12 amino acids. Trimming left V 6 bases short and J 6 bases short, with 9 bases between. Germline V gives CDR1 SEHNR, CDR2 FQNEAQ (reference sequence). The DNA of the CDR3 is TGTGCCAGCAGTCCAGGGCCTCAGCCCCAGCATTTT. Amino acids: CASSPGPQPQHF.

The chain employs TRBV9 and TRBJ2-2, with TRBD1 as a possible D gene (5 bases). V lost 2 bases and J lost 0, with 11 bases in between. CDR3 length equals 16 residues. Germline V gives CDR1 SGDLS, CDR2 YYNGEE. CDR3 in DNA: TGTGCCAGCAGCGTTAGGGGTCAGGCGAACACCGGGGAGCTGTTTTTT. Amino acids: CASSVRGQANTGELFF. Together with reference TRBV9 and TRBJ2-2, the CDR3 gives the full variable domain: DSGVTQTPKHLITATGQRVTLRCSPRSGDLSVYWYQQSLDQGLQFLIQYYNGEERAKGNILERFSAQQFPDLHSELNLSSLELGDSALYFCASSVRGQANTGELFFGEGSRLTVL.

Many counts were recorded for this clonotype. This sequence joins TRBV5-5 and TRBJ2-1; possibly TRBD2 for D (6 bases). Trimming took 3 bases from V and 9 from J, leaving 13 bases between them. The CDR3 runs 13 residues. Per the germline V gene, CDR1 is SGHKS and CDR2 is YYEKEE (reference sequence). The CDR3 DNA follows: TGTGCCAGCAGCTCAGTGGGGGACTTTGAGCAGTTCTTC. It yields the protein CASSSVGDFEQFF.